The 13 T cell receptor beta chains in this list originate from one sample, sequenced in a study of beta chain features in type 1 diabetes. Study-level results: Shorter TCRB CDR3s, moderately but significantly so, marked every one of the four CD4+ subsets in Type 1 diabetes patients.

These receptors have no known antigen. Every bit of the isolated RNA underwent reverse transcription, so sequencing read expressed TCRB transcripts. Method: immunoSEQ multiplex PCR; TCRdb's copy keeps in-frame clones and lacks some. The table has 150,000 to 200,000 clones, 7% to 9.5% seen once. Specimen: central memory CD4+ T cells from blood. Source of these receptors: a woman in her twenties or thirties with type 1 diabetes.

Only a few counts were recorded for this clone. The J gene is TRBJ2-3, the V gene TRBV7-8; 13 bases map to TRBD2. The V segment lost 5 bases and the J segment 4 bases; nucleotides outside the gene matches: 6. The CDR3 loop spans 16 amino acids. Germline V lookup: CDR1 SGHVS, CDR2 FQNEAQ. CDR3 sequence reads: CASSPELAGGADTQYF. The CDR3 DNA reads as TGTGCCAGCAGCCCTGAACTAGCGGGAGGGGCAGATACGCAGTATTTT.

This clone has a handful of counts. The V gene is TRBV10-3, the J gene TRBJ1-1; tentative D call: TRBD1 (5 bases). The germline V gene encodes CDR1 ENHRY and CDR2 SYGVKD. Trimming stripped 10 bases from V and 1 base from J, with 13 bases between. CDR3 length equals 13 residues. The chain's CDR3 is CATGRGGNTEAFF. CDR3 DNA sequence: TGTGCCACCGGGAGGGGCGGGAACACTGAAGCTTTCTTT.

This clone was observed a few times. V gene TRBV7-2 combines with J gene TRBJ2-1, with 11 bases fitting TRBD1. Looked up from germline, CDR1 is SGHTA and CDR2 is FQGNSA. V was clipped by 1 base and J by 6 bases; unmatched bases: 2. CDR3 size: 15 residues. The CDR3 sequence: CASSLVGTGGNEQFF. CDR3 DNA sequence: TGTGCCAGCAGCTTAGTCGGGACAGGGGGCAATGAGCAGTTCTTC.

The chain recombines TRBV11-2 with TRBJ2-7; maybe TRBD2 (6 bases). The CDR3 runs 13 residues. CDR1 is SGHAT, CDR2 FQNNGV, per germline. The V and J ends lost 10 bases and 2 bases respectively, with 15 bases between them. The CDR3 loop reads CATESGSTYEQYF. As DNA, the CDR3 is TGTGCCACGGAGAGCGGGTCCACCTACGAGCAGTACTTC.

This clone has at least ten counts. The chain has TRBV19 and TRBJ2-3; TRBD2 agrees at 8 bases. The junction had 4 bases not matched to a gene; V was cut back by 6 bases and J by 5 bases. The length of the CDR3 is 13 residues. Per germline, CDR1 LNHDA and CDR2 SQIVND (reference sequence). The CDR3 coding sequence is TGTGCCAGTAGGGCGGGAGGTGGAGATACGCAGTATTTT. It specifies CASRAGGGDTQYF. The full variable domain, with the rest looked up from reference TRBV19 and TRBJ2-3, is DGGITQSPKYLFRKEGQNVTLSCEQNLNHDAMYWYRQDPGQGLRLIYYSQIVNDFQKGDIAEGYSVSREKKESFPLTVTSAQKNPTAFYLCASRAGGGDTQYFGPGTRLTVL.

The V gene is TRBV6-5, the J gene TRBJ2-1, with 9 bases fitting TRBD1. Losses at the gene ends were 2 bases for V and 15 bases for J; bases not matched to a gene: 14. Germline V gives CDR1 MNHEY, CDR2 SVGAGI. CDR3 length: 15 amino acids. The CDR3 protein is CASSYADRGPSLPFF. The CDR3, as DNA: TGTGCCAGCAGTTACGCGGACAGGGGCCCTAGCCTTCCGTTCTTC.

This clone was found a few times. The chain links TRBV5-4 to TRBJ2-1, with 8 bases aligning to TRBD2. With 2 bases clipped from V and 11 bases from J, the junction kept 12 bases outside the gene matches. Germline values: CDR1 SGHNT, CDR2 YYREEE (reference sequence). CDR3 length: 15 residues. The CDR3 bases are TGTGCCAGCAGCTTAACTCCCGGGAGGGAAGGGAAGCAGTTCTTC. It translates to CASSLTPGREGKQFF. The variable domain in full, with the rest retrieved from reference TRBV5-4 and TRBJ2-1, is ETGVTQSPTHLIKTRGQQVTLRCSSQSGHNTVSWYQQALGQGPQFIFQYYREEENGRGNFPPRFSGLQFPNYSSELNVNALELDDSALYLCASSLTPGREGKQFFGPGTRLTVL.

The chain is built from TRBV5-1 and TRBJ2-1; the D gene is possibly TRBD2 (5 bases). Trimming cost V 4 bases and J 8 bases, with 16 bases left between them. The germline V gene has CDR1 SGHRS and CDR2 YFSETQ. The length of the CDR3 is 14 residues. CDR3: CASSPGGLGDEQFF. CDR3 DNA: TGCGCCAGCAGCCCCGGCGGGCTTGGAGATGAGCAGTTCTTC.

The rearrangement joins TRBV7-2 to TRBJ1-5, with D maybe TRBD1 (5 bases). The CDR3 is 14 amino acids. Trimming cost V 3 bases and J 5 bases, with 11 bases left between them. The germline V gene encodes CDR1 SGHTA and CDR2 FQGNSA. CDR3 sequence (DNA): TGTGCCAGCAGCTTGGGGGGGGGACATCAGCCCCAGCATTTT. Its protein is CASSLGGGHQPQHF.

Only a few counts were recorded for this clone. This chain connects TRBV7-8 to TRBJ2-1; 11 bases align to TRBD2. V lost 0 bases to trimming and J lost 3 bases; unmatched junction nucleotides: 4. The CDR3 is made up of 17 amino acids. Germline CDR1 is SGHVS and CDR2 is FQNEAQ. CDR3 in amino acids: CASSLAGLAADYNEQFF. The CDR3 DNA follows: TGTGCCAGCAGCTTAGCGGGACTAGCGGCCGACTACAATGAGCAGTTCTTC.

J is TRBJ2-1 and V is TRBV9; D uncertain. The CDR3 has 15 residues. With 0 bases removed from V and 2 bases from J, the gap between germline ends came to 9 bases. CDR1 and CDR2 from the germline V gene are SGDLS and YYNGEE. The CDR3 DNA follows: TGTGCCAGCAGCGTAGGGGCCCAGACCTACAATGAGCAGTTCTTC. Protein product: CASSVGAQTYNEQFF.

This clone was detected a few times. The V and J genes are TRBV18 and TRBJ2-7; D perhaps matches TRBD2 (5 bases). The V gene's germline CDR1 is KGHSH and CDR2 LQKENI. This CDR3 is 13 amino acids long. The V end lost 2 bases, the J end lost 0 bases, and 5 bases lay between the germline ends. In DNA form, the CDR3 reads TGTGCCAGCTCACCAGACTACTCCTACGAGCAGTACTTC. Translation gives CASSPDYSYEQYF. Supplemented by reference TRBV18 and TRBJ2-7, the full variable domain reads NAGVMQNPRHLVRRRGQEARLRCSPMKGHSHVYWYRQLPEEGLKFMVYLQKENIIDESGMPKERFSAEFPKEGPSILRIQQVVRGDSAAYFCASSPDYSYEQYFGPGTRLTVT.

This clone came up a few times. Other DNA variants within this sample encode the same CDR3. The chain couples TRBV28 to TRBJ1-5, with D uncertain. V lost 1 base and J 0 bases, leaving 7 bases between the germline ends. Germline V gives CDR1 MDHEN, CDR2 SYDVKM. The CDR3 is 15 amino acids. The DNA of the CDR3 is TGTGCCAGCAGTTTATTCCCGGGTAGCAATCAGCCCCAGCATTTT. Translation gives CASSLFPGSNQPQHF.